The 5 T cell receptor beta chains given below trace back to one sample, sequenced in a study of cytomegalovirus exposure and HLA in healthy donors. 60 Vbeta and 13 Jbeta primers were used in PCR. Measured with immunoSEQ multiplex PCR; TCRdb has only the in-frame clones, and not every one. The profile covers about 180,000 clones, with around 82% appearing a single time and around 5.7% taken by the ten largest. Sequencing input: PBMCs. The receptor source for this set is a man between 35 and 55 years old in good health and CMV-seronegative.

This clone was seen a handful of times. The chain carries TRBV5-1 and TRBJ1-2; 10 bases are a match to TRBD1. The CDR3 length is 13 residues. With 4 bases clipped from V and 8 bases from J, the junction kept 5 bases outside the gene matches. CDR1 and CDR2 from the germline V gene are SGHRS and YFSETQ. CDR3 loop: CASSPGTGDGYTF. DNA of the CDR3: TGCGCCAGCAGCCCCGGGACAGGGGACGGCTACACCTTC. Supplemented by reference TRBV5-1 and TRBJ1-2, the full variable domain reads KAGVTQTPRYLIKTRGQQVTLSCSPISGHRSVSWYQQTPGQGLQFLFEYFSETQRNKGNFPGRFSGRQFSNSRSEMNVSTLELGDSALYLCASSPGTGDGYTFGSGTRLTVV.

J is TRBJ1-3 and V is TRBV13; D is unresolved. CDR1 PRHDT and CDR2 FYEKMQ come from the germline V gene (reference sequence). CDR3 size: 14 residues. The V end lost 4 bases, the J end lost 0 bases, and 7 bases lay between the germline ends. The CDR3 bases are TGTGCCAGCAGCTCAGTTAACTCTGGAAACACCATATATTTT. Translation: CASSSVNSGNTIYF. The complete variable domain, with remaining parts taken from reference TRBV13 and TRBJ1-3, reads AAGVIQSPRHLIKEKRETATLKCYPIPRHDTVYWYQQGPGQDPQFLISFYEKMQSDKGSIPDRFSAQQFSDYHSELNMSSLELGDSALYFCASSSVNSGNTIYFGEGSWLTVV.

The V gene is TRBV7-6, the J gene TRBJ2-5; no firm D call. There are 12 residues in the CDR3. Germline CDR1 and CDR2: SGHVS and FNYEAQ. Trimming removed 5 bases at V and 0 bases at J, with 4 bases between. CDR3 sequence (DNA): TGTGCCAGCAGCCCGTACCAAGAGACCCAGTACTTC. Its protein product is CASSPYQETQYF.

The CDR3 region has the DNA TGTGCCTGGAAACAGGGGGTGACAGATACGCAGTATTTT. Protein: CAWKQGVTDTQYF. The genes are TRBV30 and TRBJ2-3; 8 bases agree with TRBD1. The CDR3 has 13 residues. The V segment lost 4 bases and the J segment 3 bases; nucleotides outside the gene matches: 3. Germline V lookup: CDR1 GTSNPN, CDR2 SVGIG (reference sequence).

This chain connects TRBV7-9 to TRBJ2-1; D perhaps matches TRBD1 (5 bases). Looked up from germline, CDR1 is SEHNR and CDR2 is FQNEAQ (reference sequence). The CDR3 contains 15 residues. The ends were cut back, 8 bases at V and 0 bases at J, with 14 bases in the middle. The CDR3 coding sequence is TGTGCCAGCCAGGACAAAGGGAACTCCTACAATGAGCAGTTCTTC. Its translation is CASQDKGNSYNEQFF.